This entry concerns a single T cell receptor (beta chain). This may come from a read error, since a much larger clone is one base off. The sample is drawn from a study of blood T cells in healthy people across ages. Study overall: Every two T cells gave about one barcoded beta molecule via template switching.

Next came a second PCR, run for about 7 to 11 cycles, which used a sample-barcoded 5' primer along with a J-beta primer mix. Every sample gave at least 2.5 million paired-end reads containing CDR3. TCRdb independently ran MiXCR on the 5' RACE reads; one entry per CDR3 protein. This table has roughly 900,000 distinct CDR3 sequences, around 28% appearing once. Per sample, extraction of total RNA gave at least 5.5 micrograms in every case. The CDR3 length is 15 residues. Germline V gene sequence: CDR1 SGHTA, CDR2 FQGNSA. The sequence was collected from a woman at least 80 years old in good health. V gene TRBV7-2 combines with J gene TRBJ1-2, with D uncertain. Source material: blood. The DNA for the CDR3 is TGTGCCTGCAGCTTAGCGTTTCAGACCAACTATGGCTACACCTTC. It translates to CACSLAFQTNYGYTF.